Below, 16 T cell receptor beta chains from the same sample are listed, as sequenced in a study of cytotoxic CD8 clonotypes in ibrutinib-treated CLL. Using immunoSEQ multiplex PCR, the repertoire was profiled, and TCRdb retains in-frame clones only, with some absent. The sample has 150,000 to 200,000 clones; more than 70% are singletons. Specimen: PBMCs, collected at disease progression, from a patient treated with ibrutinib. The receptors stem from a human donor with chronic lymphocytic leukemia.

J is TRBJ1-5 and V is TRBV4-3; 11 nucleotides agree with TRBD1. Trimming removed 1 base from V and 0 bases from J; junction bases left unmatched: 11. Germline V gene data show CDR1 as LGHNA and CDR2 as YSLEER. This CDR3 region has 20 residues. Here the CDR3 reads CASSQGWTGGWLYSNQPQHF. CDR3 in DNA: TGCGCCAGCAGCCAAGGCTGGACAGGGGGCTGGCTATATAGCAATCAGCCCCAGCATTTT.

The chain carries TRBV7-9 and TRBJ1-2; D not resolved. V was shortened by 4 bases and J by 3 bases, with 27 bases between the two germline ends. The CDR3 has 19 amino acids. The germline V gene encodes CDR1 SEHNR and CDR2 FQNEAQ (reference sequence). For the CDR3, the DNA is TGTGCCAGCAGCTCATATGCGCGGCTGGGAAGTGCCGGGGACTATGGCTACACCTTC. It translates to CASSSYARLGSAGDYGYTF.

The chain links TRBV19 to TRBJ2-1, with 12 bases identical to TRBD2. This CDR3 spans 17 amino acids. Looked up from germline, CDR1 is LNHDA and CDR2 is SQIVND (reference sequence). After removal of 7 bases from V and 0 bases from J, the junction contained 7 bases not matched to a gene. CDR3 sequence (DNA): TGTGCCAGTAAGTCTAGCGGGAGGGGTAGCTCCTACAATGAGCAGTTCTTC. Encoded protein: CASKSSGRGSSYNEQFF.

This chain links TRBV4-2 with TRBJ2-2; TRBD2 matches 7 bases. CDR1 is LGHNA, CDR2 YNFKEQ, per germline. There are 14 residues in the CDR3. The junction had 7 bases not matched to a gene; V was cut back by 7 bases and J by 5 bases. The CDR3 protein is CASTSGRETGELFF. The CDR3 DNA is TGTGCCAGCACCTCGGGGAGGGAGACCGGGGAGCTGTTTTTT.

The genes are TRBV21-1 and TRBJ1-1. TRBV21-1 is shown as a pseudogene. The CDR3 is 15 residues long. The DNA for the CDR3 is TGTGCCAGCAGCAAATGGGGGGGGATGAACACTGAAGCTTTCTTT. This encodes CASSKWGGMNTEAFF.

J is TRBJ1-1 and V is TRBV6-5, with a possible D match to TRBD1 (5 bases). Germline V gene lookup returns CDR1 MNHEY and CDR2 SVGAGI. CDR3 length: 16 amino acids. With 0 bases removed from V and 5 bases from J, the gap between germline ends came to 16 bases. Written as DNA, the CDR3 is TGTGCCAGCAGTTACTCGAGGGGTCAGGGTTGGACTGAAGCTTTCTTT. It translates to CASSYSRGQGWTEAFF.

The chain couples TRBV14 to TRBJ2-2, with a weak D call TRBD1 (6 bases). V gave up 3 bases and J gave up 8 bases, with 13 bases separating them. This CDR3 is 14 amino acids long. Per the germline V gene, CDR1 is SGHDN and CDR2 is FVKESK. The CDR3: CASSHRGPAGELFF. DNA for the CDR3: TGTGCCAGCAGCCACAGGGGCCCAGCTGGGGAGCTGTTTTTT. Complete variable domain (other parts from reference TRBV14 and TRBJ2-2): EAGVTQFPSHSVIEKGQTVTLRCDPISGHDNLYWYRRVMGKEIKFLLHFVKESKQDESGMPNNRFLAERTGGTYSTLKVQPAELEDSGVYFCASSHRGPAGELFFGEGSRLTVL.

V and J are TRBV7-3 and TRBJ2-1; the match to TRBD2 covers 13 bases. V lost 6 bases, J lost 6 bases, and 11 bases stayed unmatched. The CDR3 runs to 17 residues. Germline V gene data show CDR1 as SGHTA and CDR2 as FQGTGA. The DNA for the CDR3 is TGTGCCAGCAGTACCCGCCGACTAGCGGGAGGCATCAATGAGCAGTTCTTC. Translation: CASSTRRLAGGINEQFF.

J is TRBJ1-3 and V is TRBV4-3, with TRBD1 identical over 8 bases. CDR3 length: 16 amino acids. The germline CDR1 and CDR2 sequences are LGHNA and YSLEER. With V trimmed by 3 bases and J by 2 bases, 6 bases remained unmatched. Here the CDR3 DNA reads TGCGCCAGCAGCCACTCGACAGGGGTCCCTGGAAACACCATATATTTT. This translates into CASSHSTGVPGNTIYF.

This chain uses TRBV9 with TRBJ1-2, with TRBD1 matching over 10 bases. The junction had 17 bases not matched to a gene; V was cut back by 4 bases and J by 8 bases. The CDR3 length is 17 residues. Germline V lookup: CDR1 SGDLS, CDR2 YYNGEE. CDR3 nucleotide sequence: TGTGCCAGCAGCTCTTACCAGTGGGGACAGGGGTTCGACGGCTACACCTTC. Protein product: CASSSYQWGQGFDGYTF.

The chain links TRBV5-1 to TRBJ2-7, with TRBD2 matching over 8 bases. The germline V gene encodes CDR1 SGHRS and CDR2 YFSETQ. The V gene end was trimmed by 0 bases and the J gene end by 2 bases; junction bases not matched to a gene: 13. CDR3 size: 18 residues. CDR3 DNA: TGCGCCAGCAGCTTGGCCGGGGGACGGGAGGGAGGCACCTACGAGCAGTACTTC. It yields the protein CASSLAGGREGGTYEQYF.

With respect to this clone: A read error may produce the germline difference seen at one junction end. The same CDR3 also results from other DNA sequences found in this sample. The gene calls are TRBV5-1 and TRBJ1-2; D is undetermined. This CDR3 comprises 13 residues. The germline V gene encodes CDR1 SGHRS and CDR2 YFSETQ. CDR3 sequence (DNA): TGCGCCAGCAGCTTGGCGGGAGACTATGGCTACACTTTC. This sequence encodes CASSLAGDYGYTF.

V usage is TRBV14 and J usage is TRBJ2-1; D is undetermined. Germline CDR1 SGHDN, CDR2 FVKESK. The CDR3 totals 11 residues. The germline V and J ends were trimmed by 5 bases and 4 bases, with 3 bases remaining between them. The CDR3 DNA sequence: TGTGCCAGCAGCGGTTACAATGAGCAGTTCTTC. Amino acid sequence: CASSGYNEQFF.

V gene TRBV2 combines with J gene TRBJ2-7, with D uncertain. CDR1 is SNHLY, CDR2 FYNNEI, per germline. V was clipped by 4 bases and J by 4 bases, with 5 bases between them. This CDR3 is 11 amino acids long. Here the CDR3 reads CASSGRYEQYF. CDR3 nucleotides: TGTGCCAGCAGTGGGCGATACGAGCAGTACTTC.

The J gene is TRBJ1-3, the V gene TRBV11-3; tentatively, D is TRBD1 (6 bases). Trimming shortened V by 11 bases and J by 0 bases, and 14 bases separated the two germline ends. The CDR3 spans 14 residues. Germline lookup yields CDR1 SGHNT and CDR2 YENEEA. CDR3 sequence (DNA): TGTGCCTCCCGGGACACGAGCTCTGGAAACACCATATATTTT. Amino acids: CASRDTSSGNTIYF.

The chain couples TRBV5-4 to TRBJ2-3, with TRBD1 matching over 8 bases. The V and J ends lost 4 bases and 0 bases, in that order; junction bases with no gene match: 10. The CDR3 is 17 residues long. CDR1 and CDR2 (germline): SGHNT, YYREEE (reference sequence). The CDR3 DNA reads TGTGCCAGCAGCCCCCCAGGGGGACAGGCTAGCACAGATACGCAGTATTTT. Amino acids: CASSPPGGQASTDTQYF.